The clone carrying this TCR beta chain has just a few counts. These data belong to a study of cytomegalovirus exposure and HLA in healthy donors. In the PCR, 60 Vbeta and 13 Jbeta primers were used. Here immunoSEQ multiplex PCR was the method, and the copy in TCRdb shows in-frame clones only, minus some. The sample records around 98,000 clones, about 70% being singletons. Germline loops: CDR1 SGHRS, CDR2 YFSETQ. Germline trimming cut 4 bases from V and 1 base from J; bases unmatched to any gene: 14. This CDR3 spans 19 amino acids. Sequencing used PBMCs. The receptor's source is a human donor in good health. The rearrangement joins TRBV5-1 to TRBJ1-3; TRBD1 agrees at 10 bases. The CDR3 DNA reads TGCGCCAGCAGCCCCTACATCGGACAGGGGGTAAAGTCTGGAAACACCATATATTTT. It encodes CASSPYIGQGVKSGNTIYF.